A selection of T cell receptor beta chains follows, all from one sample in a study of T cells in placental villitis. Libraries were prepared by immunoSEQ multiplex PCR; TCRdb keeps only in-frame clonotypes and omits some of them. In the table there are 450 to 700 clones, about 92% of which are singletons. Sequenced input: placental tissue containing maternal and fetal cells. All receptors come from a human donor in good health; the placental T cells may come from both mother and fetus. The CDR3 runs from the conserved cysteine through the conserved F or W. A D gene is named only where the DNA matches it firmly. Clone size is stated in some rows and not others, as once, few, many or a class when expanded.

abundance,j_gene,v_gene,d_gene,CDR3aa
.,TRBJ2-7,TRBV9,TRBD1,CASSPRQGTYEQYF
.,TRBJ1-2,TRBV4-1,.,CASSQGGTVYGYTF
.,TRBJ2-7,TRBV28,.,CASSLGRTKFSEQYF
.,TRBJ2-7,TRBV24-1,.,CATSAFGQGGYEQYF
.,TRBJ2-1,TRBV27,.,CASSSDPTYNEQFF
.,TRBJ1-2,TRBV6-5,TRBD1,CASSYWPGGGYTF
.,TRBJ1-1,TRBV14,TRBD1,CASSQETGVAFF
.,TRBJ2-2,TRBV7-2,TRBD2,CASSSLAVAGGNTGELFF
.,TRBJ2-1,TRBV10-3,.,CAISGDFNNEQFF
.,TRBJ2-3,TRBV7-3,.,CASSLTTGGYADTQYF
once,TRBJ1-2,TRBV28,TRBD1,CASSPFQGGINYGYTF
.,TRBJ1-2,TRBV2,TRBD1,CASSEAFGDRNGYTF
.,TRBJ1-1,TRBV6-5,.,CASSTDLNTEAFF
.,TRBJ1-2,TRBV21-1,.,CASSKVTVDDCGYTF
.,TRBJ1-1,TRBV6-2/TRBV6-3,.,CASSYSTVQMNTEAFF
.,TRBJ1-3,TRBV19,.,CASSIGVSGNTIYF
.,TRBJ2-1,TRBV10-2,.,CASRGYNEQFF
.,TRBJ2-1,TRBV24-1,.,CATTPGEYNEQFF
.,TRBJ2-3,TRBV11-3,TRBD2,CASSLAGGPQYF
.,TRBJ1-2,TRBV9,.,CASSVDAEDYGYTF
.,TRBJ1-2,TRBV9,TRBD1,CASSAGQGIGYGYTF
.,TRBJ1-4,TRBV24-1,.,CATSGTVDEKLFF
.,TRBJ1-3,TRBV14,.,CASSQDPGGNTIYF
.,TRBJ2-1,TRBV11-3,.,CASSLRVMSYNEQFF
.,TRBJ1-2,TRBV12-3/TRBV12-4,.,CASRKQGSGGYTF
.,TRBJ2-3,TRBV7-3,TRBD2,CASSRSGGFTDTQYF
.,TRBJ1-5,TRBV23-1,.,CASSHRGNQPQHF
.,TRBJ1-6,TRBV9,.,CASSPRETSPLHF